This TCR beta chain was profiled in a study of human T cells and chemical hapten exposure. The time point was: pre-sensitization, week 0. As to treatment: therapeutic diphenylcyclopropenone sensitization with weekly scalp DPC. Prior to each patch test being applied, blood was drawn. Study outcomes and limitations: Every donor had alopecia, and their immune response may therefore differ from healthy people's.

It was the library that attached unique molecular identifiers to individual cDNA molecules. One entry per CDR3 protein, called by TCRdb with MiXCR from the RACE reads. In the table there are around 350,000 distinct CDR3 sequences, 4.5% to 5.5% of which are singletons. In its sample, this clonotype was seen many times. Its antigen is undetermined. The V gene lost 2 bases and the J gene lost 0 bases, with 8 bases spanning the gap. The CDR3 is made up of 15 amino acids. The rearrangement uses TRBV12-3 or TRBV12-4 and TRBJ1-5; D remains unclear. The sample in question was whole blood, obtained in connection with sensitization to the hapten diphenylcyclopropenone (DPC). The clonotype originates from a young woman with alopecia areata. Some clones in this sample may be carry-over from other donors' samples. CDR3 sequence (DNA): TGTGCCAGCAGTTTATTAGGGTATAGCAATCAGCCCCAGCATTTT. It codes for CASSLLGYSNQPQHF.